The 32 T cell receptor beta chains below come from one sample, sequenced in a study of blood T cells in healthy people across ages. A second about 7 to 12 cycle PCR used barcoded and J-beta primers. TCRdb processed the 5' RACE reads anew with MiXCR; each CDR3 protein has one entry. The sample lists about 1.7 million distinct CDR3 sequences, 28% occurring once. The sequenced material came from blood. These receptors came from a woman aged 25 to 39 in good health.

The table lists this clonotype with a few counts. CDR3 in amino acids: CASTSDGGGETQYF. As DNA, the CDR3 is TGCGCCAGCACCTCCGATGGGGGCGGAGAGACCCAGTACTTC. The V call is TRBV5-1, the J call TRBJ2-5; D possibly corresponds to TRBD1 (6 bases). The CDR3 has 14 residues. Germline V gene data show CDR1 as SGHRS and CDR2 as YFSETQ. The V end was cut by 6 bases, the J end by 4 bases, with 16 bases between.

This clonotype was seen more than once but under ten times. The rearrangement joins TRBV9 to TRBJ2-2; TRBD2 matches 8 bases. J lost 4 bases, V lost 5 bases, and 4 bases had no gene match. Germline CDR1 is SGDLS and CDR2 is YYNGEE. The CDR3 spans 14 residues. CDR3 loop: CASSVTSGTGELFF. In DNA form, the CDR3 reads TGTGCCAGCAGTGTCACTAGCGGCACCGGGGAGCTGTTTTTT.

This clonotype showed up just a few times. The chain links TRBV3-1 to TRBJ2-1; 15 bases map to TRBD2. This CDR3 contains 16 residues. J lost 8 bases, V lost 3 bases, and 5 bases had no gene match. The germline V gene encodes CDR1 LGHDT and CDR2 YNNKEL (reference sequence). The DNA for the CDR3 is TGTGCCAGCAGCCAGGACGGACTAGCGGGAGGGGATGAGCAGTTCTTC. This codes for CASSQDGLAGGDEQFF.

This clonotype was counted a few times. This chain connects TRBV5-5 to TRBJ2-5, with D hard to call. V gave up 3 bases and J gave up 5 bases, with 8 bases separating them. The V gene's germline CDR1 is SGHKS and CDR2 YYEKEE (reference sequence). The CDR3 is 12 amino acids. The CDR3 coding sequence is TGTGCCAGCAGCTGGCAGAGCGAGACCCAGTACTTC. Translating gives CASSWQSETQYF. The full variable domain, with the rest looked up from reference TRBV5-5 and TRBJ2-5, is DAGVTQSPTHLIKTRGQQVTLRCSPISGHKSVSWYQQVLGQGPQFIFQYYEKEERGRGNFPDRFSARQFPNYSSELNVNALLLGDSALYLCASSWQSETQYFGPGTRLLVL.

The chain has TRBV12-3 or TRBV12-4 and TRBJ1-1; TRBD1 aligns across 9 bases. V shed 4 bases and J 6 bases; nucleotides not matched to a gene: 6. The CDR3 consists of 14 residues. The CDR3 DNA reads TGTGCCAGCAGTTCCGGACAGGGGCAGGCTGAAGCTTTCTTT. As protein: CASSSGQGQAEAFF.

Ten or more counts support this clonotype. The chain's CDR3 is CASSLGRNEQYF. CDR3 bases: TGTGCCAGCAGCTTAGGTAGGAACGAGCAGTACTTC. This rearrangement joins TRBV7-2 to TRBJ2-7; no definite D call. Per germline, CDR1 SGHTA and CDR2 FQGNSA. V was clipped by 1 base and J by 5 bases, with 6 bases between them. The CDR3 loop spans 12 amino acids.

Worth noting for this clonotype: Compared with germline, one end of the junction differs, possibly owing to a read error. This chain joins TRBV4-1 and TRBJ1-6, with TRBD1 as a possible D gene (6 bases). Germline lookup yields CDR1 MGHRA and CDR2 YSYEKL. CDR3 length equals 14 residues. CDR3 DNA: TGCACCAGCAGCCAACAGGGATTGAATTCACCCCTCCACTTT. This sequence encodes CTSSQQGLNSPLHF.

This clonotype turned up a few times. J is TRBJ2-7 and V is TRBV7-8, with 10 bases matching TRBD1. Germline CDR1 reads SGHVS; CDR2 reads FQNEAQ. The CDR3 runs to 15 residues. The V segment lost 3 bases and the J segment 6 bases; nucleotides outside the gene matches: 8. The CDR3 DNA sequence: TGTGCCAGCAGCTTTAGGACAGGGGGTGGAGGCGAGCAGTACTTC. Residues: CASSFRTGGGGEQYF.

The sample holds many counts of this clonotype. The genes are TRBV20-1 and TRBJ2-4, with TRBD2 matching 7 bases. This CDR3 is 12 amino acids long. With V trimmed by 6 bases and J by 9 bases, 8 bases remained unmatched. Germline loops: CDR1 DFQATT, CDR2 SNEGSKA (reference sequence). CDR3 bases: TGCAGTGCAACGGCCCAGCGGGGCATTCAGTACTTC. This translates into CSATAQRGIQYF.

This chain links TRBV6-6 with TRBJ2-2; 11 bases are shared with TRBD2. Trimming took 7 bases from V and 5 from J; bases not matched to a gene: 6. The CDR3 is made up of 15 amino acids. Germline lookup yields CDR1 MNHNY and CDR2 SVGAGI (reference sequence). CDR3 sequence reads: CASKVTSGKTGELFF. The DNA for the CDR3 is TGTGCCAGCAAGGTGACTAGCGGGAAAACCGGGGAGCTGTTTTTT.

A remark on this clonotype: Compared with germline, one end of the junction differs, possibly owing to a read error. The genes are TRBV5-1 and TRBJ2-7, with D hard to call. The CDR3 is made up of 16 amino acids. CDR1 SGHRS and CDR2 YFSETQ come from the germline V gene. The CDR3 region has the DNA TGCGCCAGCAGGCTCCTTATAAGCGACCCGGCCTACGATCAGTACTTC. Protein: CASRLLISDPAYDQYF.

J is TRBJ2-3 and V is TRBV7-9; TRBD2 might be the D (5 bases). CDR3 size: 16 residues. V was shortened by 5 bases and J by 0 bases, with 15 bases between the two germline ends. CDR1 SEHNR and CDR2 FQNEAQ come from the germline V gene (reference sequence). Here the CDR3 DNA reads TGTGCCAGCAGCAATAGAGCGGTAGGGAGCACAGATACGCAGTATTTT. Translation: CASSNRAVGSTDTQYF.

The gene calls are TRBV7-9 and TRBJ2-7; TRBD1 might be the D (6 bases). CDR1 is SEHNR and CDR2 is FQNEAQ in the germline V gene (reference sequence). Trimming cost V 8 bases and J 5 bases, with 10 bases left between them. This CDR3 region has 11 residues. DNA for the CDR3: TGTGCCAGCGGACGGACAGACGAGCAGTACTTC. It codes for CASGRTDEQYF.

In nucleotides, the CDR3 is TGCGCCAGCAGTTGGATAATCCAGGGGTCAGATACGCAGTATTTT. This codes for CASSWIIQGSDTQYF. The chain employs TRBV5-1 and TRBJ2-3, with TRBD1 as a possible D gene (6 bases). The CDR3 contains 15 residues. Looked up from germline, CDR1 is SGHRS and CDR2 is YFSETQ. Trimming pared 5 bases from V and 4 bases from J, leaving 17 bases between.

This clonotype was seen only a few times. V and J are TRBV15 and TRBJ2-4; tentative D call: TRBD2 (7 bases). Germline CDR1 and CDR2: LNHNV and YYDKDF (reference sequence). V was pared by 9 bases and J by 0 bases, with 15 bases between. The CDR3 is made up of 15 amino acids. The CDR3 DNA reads TGTGCCACGAGGGGGGAGGGGCTAGCCAAAAACATTCAGTACTTC. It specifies CATRGEGLAKNIQYF.

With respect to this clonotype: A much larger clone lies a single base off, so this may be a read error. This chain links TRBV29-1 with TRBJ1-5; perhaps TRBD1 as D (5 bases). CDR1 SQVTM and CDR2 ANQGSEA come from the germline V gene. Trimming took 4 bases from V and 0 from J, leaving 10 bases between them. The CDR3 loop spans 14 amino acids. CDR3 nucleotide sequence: TGCAGCGTTGGGGACGGATATAGCAATCAGCCCCAGCATTTT. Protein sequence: CSVGDGYSNQPQHF.

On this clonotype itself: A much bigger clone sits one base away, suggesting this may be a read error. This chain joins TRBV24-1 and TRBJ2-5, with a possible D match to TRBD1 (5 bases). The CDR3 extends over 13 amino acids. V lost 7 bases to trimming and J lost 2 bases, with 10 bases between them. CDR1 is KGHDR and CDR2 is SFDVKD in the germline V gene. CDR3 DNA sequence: TGTGCCACCAGGGATCCAGGGCAAGAGACCCAGTACTTC. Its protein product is CATRDPGQETQYF.

The chain's CDR3 is CASSKTGGAYADTQYF. CDR3 nucleotides: TGTGCCAGCAGCAAAACAGGGGGCGCATACGCAGATACGCAGTATTTT. This chain joins TRBV14 and TRBJ2-3; TRBD1 agrees at 9 bases. The trim removed 5 bases at V and 4 bases at J, leaving 10 bases unmatched. This CDR3 contains 16 residues. Germline V lookup: CDR1 SGHDN, CDR2 FVKESK.

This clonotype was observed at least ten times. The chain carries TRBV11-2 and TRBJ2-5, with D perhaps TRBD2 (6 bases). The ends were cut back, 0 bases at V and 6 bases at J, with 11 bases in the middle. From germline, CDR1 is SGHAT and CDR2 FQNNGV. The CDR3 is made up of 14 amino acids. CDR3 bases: TGTGCCAGCAGCTTAGATTCGGGGGTAAAGACCCAGTACTTC. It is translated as CASSLDSGVKTQYF.

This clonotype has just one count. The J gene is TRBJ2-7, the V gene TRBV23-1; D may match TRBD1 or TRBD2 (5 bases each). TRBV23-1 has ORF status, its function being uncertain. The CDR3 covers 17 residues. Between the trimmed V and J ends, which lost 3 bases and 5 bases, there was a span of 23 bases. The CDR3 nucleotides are TGCGCCAGCAGTCACCATCCCAACTCCGGGATCAGGGACGAGCAGTACTTC. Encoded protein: CASSHHPNSGIRDEQYF.

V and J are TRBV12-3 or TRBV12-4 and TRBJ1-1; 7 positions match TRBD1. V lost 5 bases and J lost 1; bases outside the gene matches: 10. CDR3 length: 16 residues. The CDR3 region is CASSHGRGQPNTEAFF. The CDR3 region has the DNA TGTGCCAGCAGTCACGGGAGGGGACAGCCGAACACTGAAGCTTTCTTT.

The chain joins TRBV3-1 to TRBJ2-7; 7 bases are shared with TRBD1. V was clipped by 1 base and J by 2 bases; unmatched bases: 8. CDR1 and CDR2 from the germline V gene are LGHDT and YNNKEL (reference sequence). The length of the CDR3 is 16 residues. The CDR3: CASSQVFGTAAYEQYF. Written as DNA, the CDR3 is TGTGCCAGCAGCCAAGTTTTTGGGACAGCAGCCTACGAGCAGTACTTC.

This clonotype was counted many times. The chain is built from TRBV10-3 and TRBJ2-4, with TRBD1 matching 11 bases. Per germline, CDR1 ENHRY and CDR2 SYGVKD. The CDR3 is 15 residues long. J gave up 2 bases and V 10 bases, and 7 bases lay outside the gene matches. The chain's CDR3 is CATGDRGMSKNIQYF. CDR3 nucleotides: TGTGCCACCGGGGACAGGGGGATGTCCAAAAACATTCAGTACTTC.

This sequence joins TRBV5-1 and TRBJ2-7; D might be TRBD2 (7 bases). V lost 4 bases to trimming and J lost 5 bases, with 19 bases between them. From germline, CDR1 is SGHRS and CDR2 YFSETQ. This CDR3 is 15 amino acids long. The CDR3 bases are TGCGCCAGCAGCATTGCGGGGGCCTCCCCGCACGAGCAGTACTTC. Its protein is CASSIAGASPHEQYF.

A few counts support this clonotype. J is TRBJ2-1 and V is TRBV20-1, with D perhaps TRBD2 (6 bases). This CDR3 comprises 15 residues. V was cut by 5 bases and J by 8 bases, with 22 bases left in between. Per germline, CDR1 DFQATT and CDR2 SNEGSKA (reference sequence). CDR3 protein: CSAGKPGLPVHEQFF. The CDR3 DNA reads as TGCAGTGCTGGCAAACCGGGACTCCCGGTGCATGAGCAGTTCTTC.

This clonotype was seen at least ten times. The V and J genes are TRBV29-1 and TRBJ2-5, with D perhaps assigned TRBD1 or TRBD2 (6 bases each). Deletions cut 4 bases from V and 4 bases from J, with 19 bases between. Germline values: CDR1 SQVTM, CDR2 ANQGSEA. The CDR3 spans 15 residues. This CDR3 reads CSVGGAGRHGETQYF. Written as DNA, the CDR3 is TGCAGCGTTGGGGGGGCAGGACGGCATGGAGAGACCCAGTACTTC.

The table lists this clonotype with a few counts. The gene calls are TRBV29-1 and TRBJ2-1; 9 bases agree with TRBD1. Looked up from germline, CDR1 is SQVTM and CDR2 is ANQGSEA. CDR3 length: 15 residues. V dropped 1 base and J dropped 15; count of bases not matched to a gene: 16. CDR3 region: CSVEGTGTGSNIPFF. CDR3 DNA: TGCAGCGTTGAAGGCACCGGGACAGGGAGTAATATTCCGTTCTTC.

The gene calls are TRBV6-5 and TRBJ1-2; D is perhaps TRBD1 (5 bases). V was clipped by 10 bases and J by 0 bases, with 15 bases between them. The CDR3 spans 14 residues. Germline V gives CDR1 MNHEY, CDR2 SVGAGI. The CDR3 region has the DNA TGTGCCACCACCCAGACAGTATCTAACTATGGCTACACCTTC. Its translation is CATTQTVSNYGYTF.

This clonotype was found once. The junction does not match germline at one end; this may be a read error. CDR3 nucleotides: TGCGCCAGCAGCCGAGTGCCAACCGGGGAACTGTTTTTT. Translation gives CASSRVPTGELFF. The chain joins TRBV4-3 to TRBJ2-2; TRBD2 might be the D (5 bases). CDR3 length: 13 amino acids. Germline values: CDR1 LGHNA, CDR2 YSLEER.

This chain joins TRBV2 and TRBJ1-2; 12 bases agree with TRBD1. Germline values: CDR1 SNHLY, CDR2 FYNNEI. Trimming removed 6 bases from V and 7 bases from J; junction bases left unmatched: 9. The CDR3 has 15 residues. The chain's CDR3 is CASRDSGTGGGGYTF. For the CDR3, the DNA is TGTGCCAGCAGAGATTCCGGGACAGGGGGCGGTGGCTACACCTTC.

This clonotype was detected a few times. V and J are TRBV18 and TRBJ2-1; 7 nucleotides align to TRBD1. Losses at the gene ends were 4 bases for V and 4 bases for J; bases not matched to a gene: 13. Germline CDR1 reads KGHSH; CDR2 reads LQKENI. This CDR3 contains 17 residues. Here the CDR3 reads CASSRQTGRTAYNEQFF. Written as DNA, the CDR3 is TGTGCCAGCTCACGTCAGACAGGGCGCACAGCGTACAATGAGCAGTTCTTC. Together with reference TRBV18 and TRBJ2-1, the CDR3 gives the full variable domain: NAGVMQNPRHLVRRRGQEARLRCSPMKGHSHVYWYRQLPEEGLKFMVYLQKENIIDESGMPKERFSAEFPKEGPSILRIQQVVRGDSAAYFCASSRQTGRTAYNEQFFGPGTRLTVL.

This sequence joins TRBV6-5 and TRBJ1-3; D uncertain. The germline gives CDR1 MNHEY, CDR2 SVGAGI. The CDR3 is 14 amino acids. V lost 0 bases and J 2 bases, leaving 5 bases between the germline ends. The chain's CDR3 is CASSYSVTGNTIYF. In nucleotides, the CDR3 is TGTGCCAGCAGTTACTCTGTTACTGGAAACACCATATATTTT.